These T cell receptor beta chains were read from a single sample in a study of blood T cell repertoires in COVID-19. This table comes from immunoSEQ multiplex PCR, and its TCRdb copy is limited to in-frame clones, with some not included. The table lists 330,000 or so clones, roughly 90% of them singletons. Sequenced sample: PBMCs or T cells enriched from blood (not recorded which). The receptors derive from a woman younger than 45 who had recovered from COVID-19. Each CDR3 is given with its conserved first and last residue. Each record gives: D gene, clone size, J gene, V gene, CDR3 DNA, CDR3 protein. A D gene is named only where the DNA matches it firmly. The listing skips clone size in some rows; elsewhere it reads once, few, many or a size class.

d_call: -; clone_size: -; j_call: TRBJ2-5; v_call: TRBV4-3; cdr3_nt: TGCGCCAGCAGCCAAGGACTTGCGTACCAAGAGACCCAGTACTTC; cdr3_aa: CASSQGLAYQETQYF
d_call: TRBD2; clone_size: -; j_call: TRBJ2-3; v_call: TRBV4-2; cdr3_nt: TGTGCCAGCAGCCAAAACGGACTAGCGGGGAGCACAGATACGCAGTATTTT; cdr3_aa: CASSQNGLAGSTDTQYF
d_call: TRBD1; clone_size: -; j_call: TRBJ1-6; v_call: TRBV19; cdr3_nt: TGTGCCAGTAGTCTACAGGGGAGCGGGGGGAATTCACCCCTCCACTTT; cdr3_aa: CASSLQGSGGNSPLHF
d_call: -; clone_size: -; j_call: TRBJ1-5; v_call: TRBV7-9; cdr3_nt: TGTGCCAGCAGCTTGTCTGGCCCCAATCAGCCCCAGCATTTT; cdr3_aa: CASSLSGPNQPQHF
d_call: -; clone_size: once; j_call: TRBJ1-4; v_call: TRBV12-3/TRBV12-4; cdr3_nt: TGTGCCAGCAGTCCACAGGGAGAAAAACTGTTTTTT; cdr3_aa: CASSPQGEKLFF
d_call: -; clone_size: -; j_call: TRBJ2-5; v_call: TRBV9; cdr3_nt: TGTGCCAGCAGCACCAGGGGCGGTCAAGAGACCCAGTACTTC; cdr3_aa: CASSTRGGQETQYF
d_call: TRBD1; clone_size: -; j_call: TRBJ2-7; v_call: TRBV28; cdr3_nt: TGTGCCAGCAGCTCCGCAATGAAACCGACAGGGCGTTCCTACGAGCAGTACTTC; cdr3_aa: CASSSAMKPTGRSYEQYF
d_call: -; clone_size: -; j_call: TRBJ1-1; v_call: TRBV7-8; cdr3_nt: TGTGCCAGCAGTGAAGGGACATTCACTGAAGCTTTCTTT; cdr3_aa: CASSEGTFTEAFF
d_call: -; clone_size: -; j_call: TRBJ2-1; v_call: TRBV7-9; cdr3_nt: TGTGCCAGCAGCTTAGATCTACCCAATGAGCAGTTCTTC; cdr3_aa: CASSLDLPNEQFF
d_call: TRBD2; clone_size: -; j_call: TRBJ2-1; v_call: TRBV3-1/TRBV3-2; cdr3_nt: TGTGCCAGCAGCCAAGGCTCTAGCGGGGACAGCTCCTACAATGAGCAGTTCTTC; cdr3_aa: CASSQGSSGDSSYNEQFF
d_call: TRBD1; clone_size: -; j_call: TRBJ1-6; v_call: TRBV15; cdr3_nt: TGTGCCACCAGCTCTATGGACAGGGATGATTCACCCCTCCACTTT; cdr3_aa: CATSSMDRDDSPLHF
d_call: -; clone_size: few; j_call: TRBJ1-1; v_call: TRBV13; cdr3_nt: TGTGCCAGCAGCTTGGCGGCTATGAACACTGAAGCTTTCTTT; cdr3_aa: CASSLAAMNTEAFF
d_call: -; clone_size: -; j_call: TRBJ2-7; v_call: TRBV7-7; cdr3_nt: TGTGCTAGCAGCTTATTTCCCGCCCAAGCAAACGAGCAGTACTTC; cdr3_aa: CASSLFPAQANEQYF
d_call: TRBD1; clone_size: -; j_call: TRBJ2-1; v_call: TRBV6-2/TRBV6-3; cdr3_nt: TGTGCCAGCAGTTACGCGACCGGGACAGGGCAGTTCTTC; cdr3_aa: CASSYATGTGQFF
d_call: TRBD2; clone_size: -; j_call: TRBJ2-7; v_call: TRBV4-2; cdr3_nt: TGTGCCAGCAGCCAAGAGGCTAGCGGGACCTACGAGCAGTACTTC; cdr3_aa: CASSQEASGTYEQYF
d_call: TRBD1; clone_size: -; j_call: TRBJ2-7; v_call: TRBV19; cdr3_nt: TGTGCCAGTAGTATCGGACAGGGGTTCAGATACGAGCAGTACTTC; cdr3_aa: CASSIGQGFRYEQYF
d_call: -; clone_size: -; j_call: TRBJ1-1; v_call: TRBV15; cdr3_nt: TGTGCCACCAGCAGAGATCGTTTTTCTGTCACGGCTGAAGCTTTCTTT; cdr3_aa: CATSRDRFSVTAEAFF
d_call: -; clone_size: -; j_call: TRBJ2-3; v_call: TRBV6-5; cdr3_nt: TGTGCCAGCAGTTATTCGGGGGTCACAGATACGCAGTATTTT; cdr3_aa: CASSYSGVTDTQYF
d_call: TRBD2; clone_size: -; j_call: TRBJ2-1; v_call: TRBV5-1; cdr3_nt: TGCGCCAGCAGCTTGGTGGCGGGACTAGCGGGAGTCAATGAGCAGTTCTTC; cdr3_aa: CASSLVAGLAGVNEQFF
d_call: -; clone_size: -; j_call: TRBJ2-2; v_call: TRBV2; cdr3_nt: TGTGCCAGCAGTTTGTCGACCGGGGCCGGGGAGCTGTTTTTT; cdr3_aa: CASSLSTGAGELFF
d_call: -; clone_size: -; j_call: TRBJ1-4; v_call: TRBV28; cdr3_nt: TGTGCCAGCAGTTTTCTGGAAAAACTGTTTTTT; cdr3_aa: CASSFLEKLFF
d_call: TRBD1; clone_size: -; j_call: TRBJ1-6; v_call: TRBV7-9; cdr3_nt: TGTGCCAGCAGCTCGGGACAGGGGATTTCACCCCTCCACTTT; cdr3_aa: CASSSGQGISPLHF
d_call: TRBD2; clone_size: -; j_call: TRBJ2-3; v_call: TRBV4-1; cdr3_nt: TGCGCCAGCAGCCATACCCCGCGAGGACTAGCGGACTTTGATACGCAGTATTTT; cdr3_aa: CASSHTPRGLADFDTQYF
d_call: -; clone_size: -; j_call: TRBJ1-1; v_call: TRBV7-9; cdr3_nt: TGTGCCAGCAGCTTAGATGGGACTACTGAAGCTTTCTTT; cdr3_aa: CASSLDGTTEAFF
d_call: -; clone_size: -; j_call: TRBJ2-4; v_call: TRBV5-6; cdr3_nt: TGTGCCAGCAGCAGGATCGACAGGGAGGACATTCAGTACTTC; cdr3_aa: CASSRIDREDIQYF
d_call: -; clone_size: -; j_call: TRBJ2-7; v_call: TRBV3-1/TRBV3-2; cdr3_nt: TGTGCCAGCAGCCAACAGGAACAGGGTAGGGACGAGCAGTACTTC; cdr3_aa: CASSQQEQGRDEQYF
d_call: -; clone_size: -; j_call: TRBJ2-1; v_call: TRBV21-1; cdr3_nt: TGTGCCAGCAGCAAAAAAAGGGACAGGGGGCTTGATGAGCAGTTCTTC; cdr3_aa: CASSKKRDRGLDEQFF
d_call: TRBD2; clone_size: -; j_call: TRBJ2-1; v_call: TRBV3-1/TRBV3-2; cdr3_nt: TGTGCCAGCAGCCAAGATGGGGTAGCGGGATTCAATGAGCAGTTCTTC; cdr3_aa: CASSQDGVAGFNEQFF
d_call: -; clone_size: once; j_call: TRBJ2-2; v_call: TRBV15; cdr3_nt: TGTGCCACCAGCCTTAATTACAGGGTAACCGGGGAGCTGTTTTTT; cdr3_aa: CATSLNYRVTGELFF
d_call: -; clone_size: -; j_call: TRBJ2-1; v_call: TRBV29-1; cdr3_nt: TGCAGCGTTTCCTTGGGGGGAGGTGAGCAGTTCTTC; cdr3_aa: CSVSLGGGEQFF
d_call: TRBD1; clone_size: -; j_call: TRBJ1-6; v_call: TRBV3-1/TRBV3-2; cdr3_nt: TGTGCCAGCCGCAGTGACAGGGTGAATTCACCCCTCCACTTT; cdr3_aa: CASRSDRVNSPLHF